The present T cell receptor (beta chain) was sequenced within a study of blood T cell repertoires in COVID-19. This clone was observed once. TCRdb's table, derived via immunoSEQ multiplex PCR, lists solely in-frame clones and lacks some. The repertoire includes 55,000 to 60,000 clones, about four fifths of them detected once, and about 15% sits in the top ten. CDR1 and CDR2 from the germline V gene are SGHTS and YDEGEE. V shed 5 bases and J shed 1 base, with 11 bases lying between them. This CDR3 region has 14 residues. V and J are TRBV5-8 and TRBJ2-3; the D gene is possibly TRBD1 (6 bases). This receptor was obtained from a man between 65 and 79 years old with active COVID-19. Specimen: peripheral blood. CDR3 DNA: TGTGCCAGCAGAACTAGGACAGGCACAGATACGCAGTATTTT. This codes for CASRTRTGTDTQYF. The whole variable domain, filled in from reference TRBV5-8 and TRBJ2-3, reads EAGVTQSPTHLIKTRGQQATLRCSPISGHTSVYWYQQALGLGLQFLLWYDEGEERNRGNFPPRFSGRQFPNYSSELNVNALELEDSALYLCASRTRTGTDTQYFGPGTRLTVL.